Listed below are T cell receptor beta chains from one sample, sequenced in a study of cytomegalovirus exposure and HLA in healthy donors. Sequencing used immunoSEQ multiplex PCR; TCRdb keeps in-frame clones, though not all of them. The sample comprises roughly 140,000 clones, about three quarters of which are singletons, and under 7.5% rests with the top ten. Specimen: PBMCs. These TCRs come from a man aged 35 to 55 in good health and CMV-seropositive. The CDR3 runs from the conserved cysteine through the conserved F or W. Each record gives: clone size, V gene, J gene, D gene, CDR3 protein, CDR3 DNA. The D gene is left open where the match is weak. Size is stated for part of the rows, as once, few or many counts, or as a class when the clone is expanded.

clone_size: .; v_call: TRBV5-4; j_call: TRBJ2-7; d_call: .; cdr3_aa: CASSLAPETDYEQYF; cdr3_nt: TGTGCCAGCAGCTTGGCCCCCGAGACAGATTACGAGCAGTACTTC
clone_size: .; v_call: TRBV4-1; j_call: TRBJ2-7; d_call: TRBD1; cdr3_aa: CASSLGTGGSGLEQYF; cdr3_nt: TGCGCCAGCAGCCTGGGAACAGGGGGATCGGGGTTAGAGCAGTACTTC
clone_size: once; v_call: TRBV29-1; j_call: TRBJ2-2; d_call: .; cdr3_aa: CSVGTVNAGELFF; cdr3_nt: TGCAGCGTTGGGACAGTAAACGCCGGGGAGCTGTTTTTT
clone_size: .; v_call: TRBV4-2; j_call: TRBJ1-1; d_call: TRBD1; cdr3_aa: CASSQPGTGAFSTEAFF; cdr3_nt: TGTGCCAGCAGCCAACCCGGGACAGGGGCCTTTAGCACTGAAGCTTTCTTT
clone_size: .; v_call: TRBV18; j_call: TRBJ1-3; d_call: .; cdr3_aa: CASSPRQVPSSGNTIYF; cdr3_nt: TGTGCCAGCTCACCACGGCAGGTTCCATCCTCTGGAAACACCATATATTTT
clone_size: .; v_call: TRBV18; j_call: TRBJ1-4; d_call: .; cdr3_aa: CASSYANEKLFF; cdr3_nt: TGTGCCAGCTCCTACGCTAATGAAAAACTGTTTTTT
clone_size: .; v_call: TRBV5-1; j_call: TRBJ2-5; d_call: .; cdr3_aa: CASSFNTGSGETQYF; cdr3_nt: TGCGCCAGCAGCTTTAACACAGGGTCAGGGGAGACCCAGTACTTC
clone_size: .; v_call: TRBV30; j_call: TRBJ1-1; d_call: .; cdr3_aa: CAWSVRVRDTEAFF; cdr3_nt: TGTGCCTGGAGTGTACGGGTCAGGGACACTGAAGCTTTCTTT
clone_size: once; v_call: TRBV19; j_call: TRBJ2-7; d_call: TRBD1; cdr3_aa: CASSMGQGNEQYF; cdr3_nt: TGTGCCAGTAGTATGGGACAGGGCAACGAGCAGTACTTC
clone_size: .; v_call: TRBV10-3; j_call: TRBJ1-2; d_call: .; cdr3_aa: CAISENVVNYGYTF; cdr3_nt: TGTGCCATCAGTGAGAACGTAGTAAACTATGGCTACACCTTC
clone_size: few; v_call: TRBV5-1; j_call: TRBJ2-5; d_call: TRBD1; cdr3_aa: CASSLDRGRETQYF; cdr3_nt: TGCGCCAGCAGCTTAGACAGGGGGCGAGAGACCCAGTACTTC
clone_size: few; v_call: TRBV28; j_call: TRBJ2-7; d_call: TRBD1; cdr3_aa: CASSQDRGRYEQYF; cdr3_nt: TGTGCCAGCAGCCAGGACAGGGGAAGGTACGAGCAGTACTTC
clone_size: .; v_call: TRBV7-2; j_call: TRBJ2-7; d_call: TRBD2; cdr3_aa: CASSLDSGGALYEQYF; cdr3_nt: TGTGCCAGCAGCTTAGATAGCGGGGGGGCCCTATACGAGCAGTACTTC
clone_size: once; v_call: TRBV5-5; j_call: TRBJ1-3; d_call: .; cdr3_aa: CASSYALSGNTIYF; cdr3_nt: TGTGCCAGCAGCTACGCGTTGTCTGGAAACACCATATATTTT
clone_size: .; v_call: TRBV5-1; j_call: TRBJ2-7; d_call: .; cdr3_aa: CASSLVLAAPYEQYF; cdr3_nt: TGCGCCAGCAGCTTGGTATTAGCGGCTCCCTACGAGCAGTACTTC
clone_size: .; v_call: TRBV18; j_call: TRBJ1-5; d_call: TRBD1; cdr3_aa: CASSPRGLTGGNQPQHF; cdr3_nt: TGTGCCAGCTCACCGAGAGGGTTGACAGGGGGCAATCAGCCCCAGCATTTT
clone_size: .; v_call: TRBV28; j_call: TRBJ1-2; d_call: .; cdr3_aa: CASSLRSRVNYGYTF; cdr3_nt: TGTGCCAGCAGTTTACGCTCGAGGGTTAACTATGGCTACACCTTC
clone_size: .; v_call: TRBV7-2; j_call: TRBJ2-1; d_call: TRBD2; cdr3_aa: CASTLGGGPYNEQFF; cdr3_nt: TGTGCCAGCACTCTAGGCGGGGGACCATACAATGAGCAGTTCTTC
clone_size: .; v_call: TRBV29-1; j_call: TRBJ1-4; d_call: .; cdr3_aa: CSVAQTNEKLFF; cdr3_nt: TGCAGCGTTGCACAGACTAATGAAAAACTGTTTTTT
clone_size: .; v_call: TRBV29-1; j_call: TRBJ2-1; d_call: TRBD2; cdr3_aa: CSALAGGARNEQFF; cdr3_nt: TGCAGCGCATTAGCGGGAGGGGCCCGCAATGAGCAGTTCTTC
clone_size: .; v_call: TRBV7-2; j_call: TRBJ2-5; d_call: TRBD2; cdr3_aa: CASSLDLAGGRRMTQYF; cdr3_nt: TGTGCCAGCAGCTTAGACCTAGCGGGGGGCCGGCGGATGACCCAGTACTTC
clone_size: .; v_call: TRBV7-2; j_call: TRBJ2-7; d_call: .; cdr3_aa: CASRGDSYEQYF; cdr3_nt: TGTGCCAGTCGGGGAGATTCCTACGAGCAGTACTTC
clone_size: few; v_call: TRBV7-2; j_call: TRBJ2-7; d_call: TRBD2; cdr3_aa: CASSSPGHPLSGVEQYF; cdr3_nt: TGTGCCAGCAGCTCGCCGGGACACCCTCTTAGCGGGGTCGAGCAGTACTTC
clone_size: few; v_call: TRBV19; j_call: TRBJ1-2; d_call: TRBD1; cdr3_aa: CASSTGTGRSYTF; cdr3_nt: TGTGCCAGTAGTACCGGGACAGGTCGTAGCTACACCTTC
clone_size: .; v_call: TRBV5-1; j_call: TRBJ2-1; d_call: .; cdr3_aa: CASSWAGPGGDEQFF; cdr3_nt: TGCGCCAGCAGCTGGGCCGGGCCCGGAGGGGATGAGCAGTTCTTC
clone_size: .; v_call: TRBV4-1; j_call: TRBJ1-5; d_call: .; cdr3_aa: CASSQDVGEYSNQPQHF; cdr3_nt: TGCGCCAGCAGCCAAGATGTCGGAGAGTATAGCAATCAGCCCCAGCATTTT
clone_size: .; v_call: TRBV6-5; j_call: TRBJ1-2; d_call: .; cdr3_aa: CASSYLGGYYGYTF; cdr3_nt: TGTGCCAGCAGTTACTTGGGCGGGTACTATGGCTACACCTTC
clone_size: .; v_call: TRBV19; j_call: TRBJ1-4; d_call: TRBD1; cdr3_aa: CASSPDREVVREKLFF; cdr3_nt: TGTGCCAGTAGTCCGGACAGGGAGGTGGTTAGAGAAAAACTGTTTTTT
clone_size: .; v_call: TRBV5-4; j_call: TRBJ2-3; d_call: .; cdr3_aa: CASSPTLGRVGTDTQYF; cdr3_nt: TGTGCCAGCAGCCCAACCCTCGGTCGGGTAGGCACAGATACGCAGTATTTT
clone_size: .; v_call: TRBV7-9; j_call: TRBJ2-7; d_call: TRBD1; cdr3_aa: CASSFWGQGDYEQYF; cdr3_nt: TGTGCCAGCAGCTTTTGGGGACAGGGGGATTACGAGCAGTACTTC
clone_size: .; v_call: TRBV4-2; j_call: TRBJ2-3; d_call: .; cdr3_aa: CASSPWGEGDFTDTQYF; cdr3_nt: TGTGCCAGCAGCCCTTGGGGGGAAGGGGATTTCACAGATACGCAGTATTTT
clone_size: .; v_call: TRBV2; j_call: TRBJ2-3; d_call: .; cdr3_aa: CASSADSNTQYF; cdr3_nt: TGTGCCAGCAGTGCCGACTCCAATACGCAGTATTTT
clone_size: .; v_call: TRBV4-1; j_call: TRBJ2-7; d_call: .; cdr3_aa: CASSQDRGRYEQYF; cdr3_nt: TGCGCCAGCAGCCAAGACAGGGGCCGATACGAGCAGTACTTC
clone_size: .; v_call: TRBV7-6; j_call: TRBJ2-1; d_call: .; cdr3_aa: CASSLAGRGGANEQFF; cdr3_nt: TGTGCCAGCAGCTTAGCGGGTCGGGGCGGGGCCAATGAGCAGTTCTTC
clone_size: .; v_call: TRBV10-1; j_call: TRBJ2-7; d_call: TRBD1; cdr3_aa: CASRRSEGAGYEQYF; cdr3_nt: TGCGCCAGCAGGCGAAGTGAGGGGGCTGGCTACGAGCAGTACTTC
clone_size: .; v_call: TRBV29-1; j_call: TRBJ2-7; d_call: .; cdr3_aa: CSVEGTGGFSGRAVEQYF; cdr3_nt: TGCAGCGTTGAAGGGACAGGGGGCTTTAGCGGGAGGGCCGTCGAGCAGTACTTC
clone_size: .; v_call: TRBV4-2; j_call: TRBJ2-3; d_call: TRBD2; cdr3_aa: CASSLENRNWAGRVGVTDTQYF; cdr3_nt: TGTGCCAGCAGCCTTGAAAACCGAAACTGGGCCGGGAGGGTTGGGGTAACAGATACGCAGTATTTT
clone_size: .; v_call: TRBV7-9; j_call: TRBJ1-2; d_call: .; cdr3_aa: CASSLDVGGNGYTF; cdr3_nt: TGTGCCAGCAGCTTAGATGTGGGAGGGAATGGCTACACCTTC
clone_size: .; v_call: TRBV7-8; j_call: TRBJ1-3; d_call: .; cdr3_aa: CASSLGPGNTIYF; cdr3_nt: TGTGCCAGCAGCTTAGGTCCGGGAAACACCATATATTTT
clone_size: .; v_call: TRBV7-9; j_call: TRBJ2-6; d_call: .; cdr3_aa: CASSLFVQFPGANVLTF; cdr3_nt: TGTGCCAGCAGCTTATTTGTCCAGTTTCCTGGGGCCAACGTCCTGACTTTC
clone_size: .; v_call: TRBV7-6; j_call: TRBJ2-7; d_call: TRBD1; cdr3_aa: CASSLATGVEQYF; cdr3_nt: TGTGCCAGCAGCTTAGCGACAGGGGTCGAGCAGTACTTC
clone_size: .; v_call: TRBV2; j_call: TRBJ1-5; d_call: .; cdr3_aa: CASRTETSNQPQHF; cdr3_nt: TGTGCCAGCAGAACAGAAACTAGCAATCAGCCCCAGCATTTT
clone_size: .; v_call: TRBV7-2; j_call: TRBJ2-7; d_call: TRBD2; cdr3_aa: CASSLRGRGGQNEQYF; cdr3_nt: TGTGCCAGCAGCCTCCGGGGGCGGGGGGGCCAGAACGAGCAGTACTTC
clone_size: .; v_call: TRBV5-1; j_call: TRBJ1-2; d_call: .; cdr3_aa: CASSFRGTDYGYTF; cdr3_nt: TGCGCCAGCAGCTTCAGGGGTACAGACTATGGCTACACCTTC
clone_size: few; v_call: TRBV4-3; j_call: TRBJ2-7; d_call: .; cdr3_aa: CASSQDVGLALSYEQYF; cdr3_nt: TGCGCCAGCAGCCAGGATGTAGGACTGGCCCTCTCCTACGAGCAGTACTTC
clone_size: .; v_call: TRBV5-1; j_call: TRBJ1-5; d_call: TRBD1; cdr3_aa: CASSTGTGGGNQPQHF; cdr3_nt: TGCGCCAGCAGCACGGGGACAGGGGGCGGAAATCAGCCCCAGCATTTT
clone_size: .; v_call: TRBV7-2; j_call: TRBJ2-1; d_call: .; cdr3_aa: CASSLVFGQIRTNEQFF; cdr3_nt: TGTGCCAGCAGCTTAGTGTTTGGACAGATCCGTACAAATGAGCAGTTCTTC
clone_size: .; v_call: TRBV12-5; j_call: TRBJ2-1; d_call: TRBD1; cdr3_aa: CASGASGTGHNEQFF; cdr3_nt: TGTGCTAGTGGTGCTTCCGGGACAGGGCACAATGAGCAGTTCTTC
clone_size: .; v_call: TRBV4-1; j_call: TRBJ1-2; d_call: TRBD1; cdr3_aa: CASSHLTGEGYGYTF; cdr3_nt: TGCGCCAGCAGCCATTTGACAGGGGAGGGGTATGGCTACACCTTC
clone_size: .; v_call: TRBV2; j_call: TRBJ1-4; d_call: TRBD1; cdr3_aa: CASIGGQTTNEKLFF; cdr3_nt: TGTGCCAGCATCGGGGGACAGACAACTAATGAAAAACTGTTTTTT
clone_size: .; v_call: TRBV5-4; j_call: TRBJ2-6; d_call: .; cdr3_aa: CASSLAGLLSSGANVLTF; cdr3_nt: TGTGCCAGCAGCTTGGCGGGTTTGTTAAGCTCTGGGGCCAACGTCCTGACTTTC
clone_size: .; v_call: TRBV5-4; j_call: TRBJ2-5; d_call: TRBD2; cdr3_aa: CASSLEASGGSGKTQYF; cdr3_nt: TGTGCCAGCAGCTTAGAAGCTAGCGGGGGCTCCGGAAAGACCCAGTACTTC
clone_size: once; v_call: TRBV5-4; j_call: TRBJ2-1; d_call: TRBD2; cdr3_aa: CASSLFGGGRVDEQFF; cdr3_nt: TGTGCCAGCAGCTTGTTTGGCGGGGGAAGAGTCGATGAGCAGTTCTTC
clone_size: .; v_call: TRBV10-3; j_call: TRBJ2-5; d_call: TRBD1; cdr3_aa: CAISDRQGSETQYF; cdr3_nt: TGTGCCATCAGTGACCGACAGGGTTCGGAGACCCAGTACTTC
clone_size: .; v_call: TRBV11-1; j_call: TRBJ1-1; d_call: .; cdr3_aa: CASSLASVKNTEAFF; cdr3_nt: TGTGCCAGCAGCTTAGCGTCAGTAAAGAACACTGAAGCTTTCTTT
clone_size: .; v_call: TRBV5-4; j_call: TRBJ2-5; d_call: TRBD1; cdr3_aa: CASSLKGTGESGTQYF; cdr3_nt: TGTGCCAGCAGCCTGAAGGGGACAGGGGAAAGTGGGACCCAGTACTTC
clone_size: .; v_call: TRBV5-4; j_call: TRBJ2-5; d_call: .; cdr3_aa: CASSATGFQETQYF; cdr3_nt: TGTGCCAGCAGCGCGACGGGATTTCAAGAGACCCAGTACTTC
clone_size: .; v_call: TRBV19; j_call: TRBJ1-1; d_call: .; cdr3_aa: CASREQGFMNTEAFF; cdr3_nt: TGTGCCAGTAGGGAACAGGGATTCATGAACACTGAAGCTTTCTTT
clone_size: once; v_call: TRBV6-5; j_call: TRBJ1-4; d_call: TRBD1; cdr3_aa: CASSYRGPNEKLFF; cdr3_nt: TGTGCCAGCAGTTACAGGGGGCCCAATGAAAAACTGTTTTTT
clone_size: .; v_call: TRBV28; j_call: TRBJ1-1; d_call: .; cdr3_aa: CASSFLTELFTEAFF; cdr3_nt: TGTGCCAGCAGTTTTTTAACAGAACTTTTCACTGAAGCTTTCTTT